The sequence of this T cell receptor (beta chain) was determined in a study of early T cells in non-severe SARS-CoV-2 infection. This clonotype was seen ten or more times. Unique molecular identifiers tagged individual cDNA molecules. One entry per CDR3 protein, called by TCRdb with MiXCR from the 5' RACE reads. The table records 100,000 to 140,000 distinct CDR3 sequences, 11% of them present only once. CDR3 length equals 13 residues. Germline lookup yields CDR1 GTSNPN and CDR2 SVGIG (reference sequence). The junction had 13 bases not matched to a gene; V was cut back by 8 bases and J by 7 bases. The source material was whole blood. The origin of this receptor is an adult who was a healthcare worker with PCR-confirmed SARS-CoV-2 infection or an uninfected control (not recorded which). This chain links TRBV30 with TRBJ2-5, with 7 bases aligning to TRBD2. Here the CDR3 reads CALAWDYGGTQYF. For the CDR3, the DNA is TGTGCCCTGGCCTGGGACTATGGGGGGACCCAGTACTTC.